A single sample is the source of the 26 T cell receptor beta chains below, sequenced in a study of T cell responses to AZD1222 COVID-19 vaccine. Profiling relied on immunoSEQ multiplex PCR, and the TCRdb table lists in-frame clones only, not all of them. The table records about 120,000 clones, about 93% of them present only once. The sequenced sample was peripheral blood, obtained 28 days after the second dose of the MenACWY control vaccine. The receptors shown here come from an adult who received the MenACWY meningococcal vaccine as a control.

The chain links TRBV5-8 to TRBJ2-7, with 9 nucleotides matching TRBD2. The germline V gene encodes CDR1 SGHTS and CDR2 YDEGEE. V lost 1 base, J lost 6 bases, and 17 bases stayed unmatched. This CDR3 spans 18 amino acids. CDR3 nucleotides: TGTGCCAGCAGCTTGCCCATCGGTAGCGGGAGTTTTAAAGGCGAGCAGTACTTC. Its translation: CASSLPIGSGSFKGEQYF.

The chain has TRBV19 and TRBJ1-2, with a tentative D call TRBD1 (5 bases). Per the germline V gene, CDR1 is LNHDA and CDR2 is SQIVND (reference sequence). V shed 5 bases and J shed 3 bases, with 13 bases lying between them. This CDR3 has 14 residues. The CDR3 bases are TGTGCCAGTAGTCACGGACACCTGGACTATGGCTACACCTTC. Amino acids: CASSHGHLDYGYTF.

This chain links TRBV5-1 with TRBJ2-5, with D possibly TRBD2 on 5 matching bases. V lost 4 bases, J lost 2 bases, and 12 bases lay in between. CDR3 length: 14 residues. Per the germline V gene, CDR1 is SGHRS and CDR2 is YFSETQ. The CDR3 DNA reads TGCGCCAGCAGCACCAGCCCGGGACAAGAGACCCAGTACTTC. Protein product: CASSTSPGQETQYF. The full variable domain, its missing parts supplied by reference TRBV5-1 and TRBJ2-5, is KAGVTQTPRYLIKTRGQQVTLSCSPISGHRSVSWYQQTPGQGLQFLFEYFSETQRNKGNFPGRFSGRQFSNSRSEMNVSTLELGDSALYLCASSTSPGQETQYFGPGTRLLVL.

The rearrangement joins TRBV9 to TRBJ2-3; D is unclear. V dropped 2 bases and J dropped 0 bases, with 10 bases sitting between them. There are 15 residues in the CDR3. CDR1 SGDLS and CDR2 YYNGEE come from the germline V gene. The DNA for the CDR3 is TGTGCCAGCAGCGTTTCCGGGCCGAGCACAGATACGCAGTATTTT. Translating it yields CASSVSGPSTDTQYF.

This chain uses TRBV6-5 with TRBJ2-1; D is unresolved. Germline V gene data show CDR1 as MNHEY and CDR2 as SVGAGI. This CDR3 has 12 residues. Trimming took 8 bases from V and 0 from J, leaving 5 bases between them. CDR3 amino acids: CASLLSYNEQFF. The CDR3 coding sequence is TGTGCCAGCCTCCTCTCCTACAATGAGCAGTTCTTC.

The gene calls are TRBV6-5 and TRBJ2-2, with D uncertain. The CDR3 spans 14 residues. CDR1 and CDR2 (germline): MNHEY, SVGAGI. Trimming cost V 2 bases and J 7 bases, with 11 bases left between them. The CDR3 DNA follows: TGTGCCAGCAGTTACCTGATTAAAGTCGGGGAGCTGTTTTTT. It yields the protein CASSYLIKVGELFF.

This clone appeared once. The CDR3 nucleotides read TGTGCCAGCAGCAAAGAAGGGGGCAAGGAAGCCAAAAACATTCAGTACTTC. It encodes CASSKEGGKEAKNIQYF. The J gene is TRBJ2-4, the V gene TRBV21-1; whether TRBD1, the table's D call, matches the DNA was not checked. TRBV21-1 corresponds to a pseudogene. The CDR3 runs 17 residues.

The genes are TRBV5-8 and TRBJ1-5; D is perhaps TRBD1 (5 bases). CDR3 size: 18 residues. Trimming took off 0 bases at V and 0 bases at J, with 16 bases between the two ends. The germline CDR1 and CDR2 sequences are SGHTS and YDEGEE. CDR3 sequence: CASSLARTLIDSNQPQHF. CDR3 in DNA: TGTGCCAGCAGCTTGGCCAGGACACTAATAGATAGCAATCAGCCCCAGCATTTT.

The CDR3 sequence is CASSLQATYNEQFF. The CDR3 coding sequence is TGTGCCAGCAGCCTCCAGGCTACCTACAATGAGCAGTTCTTC. This chain connects TRBV7-9 to TRBJ2-1; D is unclear. Trimming removed 5 bases from V and 2 bases from J, with 10 bases in between. The length of the CDR3 is 14 residues. Germline V gene sequence: CDR1 SEHNR, CDR2 FQNEAQ (reference sequence).

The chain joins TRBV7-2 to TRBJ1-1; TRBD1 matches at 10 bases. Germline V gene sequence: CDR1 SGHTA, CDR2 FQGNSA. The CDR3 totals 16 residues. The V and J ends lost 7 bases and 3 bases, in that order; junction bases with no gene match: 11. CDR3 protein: CASTPGAGQGDTEAFF. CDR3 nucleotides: TGTGCCAGCACCCCAGGGGCCGGACAGGGGGACACTGAAGCTTTCTTT.

The chain's CDR3 is CASSRTGTNYEQYF. The CDR3 DNA is TGTGCCAGCAGCCGAACCGGGACAAACTACGAGCAGTACTTC. The rearrangement links TRBV5-4 to TRBJ2-7; a weak D match, TRBD1 (6 bases). The CDR3 is made up of 14 amino acids. Germline CDR1 SGHNT, CDR2 YYREEE (reference sequence). V was shortened by 4 bases and J by 3 bases, with 14 bases between the two germline ends.

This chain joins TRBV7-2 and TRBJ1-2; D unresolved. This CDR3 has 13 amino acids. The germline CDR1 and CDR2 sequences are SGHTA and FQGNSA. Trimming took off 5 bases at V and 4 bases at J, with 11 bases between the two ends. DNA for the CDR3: TGTGCCAGCAGCCCCCCGGCCTCCTATGGCTACACCTTC. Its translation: CASSPPASYGYTF.

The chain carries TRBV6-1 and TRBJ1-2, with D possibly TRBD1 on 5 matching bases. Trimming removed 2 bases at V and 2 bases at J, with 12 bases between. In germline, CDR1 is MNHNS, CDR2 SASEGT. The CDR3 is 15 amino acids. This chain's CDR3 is CASSEPGLMNYGYTF. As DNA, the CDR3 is TGTGCCAGCAGTGAACCGGGACTTATGAACTATGGCTACACCTTC.

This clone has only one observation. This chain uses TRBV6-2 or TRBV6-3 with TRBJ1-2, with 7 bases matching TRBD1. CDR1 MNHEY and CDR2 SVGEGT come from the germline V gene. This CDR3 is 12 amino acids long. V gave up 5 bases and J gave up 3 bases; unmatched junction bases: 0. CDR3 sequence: CASSDRDYGYTF. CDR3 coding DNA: TGTGCCAGCAGTGACAGGGACTATGGCTACACCTTC.

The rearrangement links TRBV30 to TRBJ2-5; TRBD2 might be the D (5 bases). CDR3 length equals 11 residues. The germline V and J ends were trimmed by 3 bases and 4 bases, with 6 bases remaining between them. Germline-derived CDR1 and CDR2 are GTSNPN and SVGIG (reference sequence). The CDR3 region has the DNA TGTGCCTGGAGAGAGGGAGAGACCCAGTACTTC. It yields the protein CAWREGETQYF.

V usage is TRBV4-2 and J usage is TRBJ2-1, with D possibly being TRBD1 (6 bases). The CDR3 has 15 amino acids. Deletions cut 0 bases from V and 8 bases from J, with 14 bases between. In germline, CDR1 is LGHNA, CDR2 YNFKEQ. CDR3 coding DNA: TGTGCCAGCAGCCAAGATAACAGGGATGTCTATGAGCAGTTCTTC. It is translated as CASSQDNRDVYEQFF.

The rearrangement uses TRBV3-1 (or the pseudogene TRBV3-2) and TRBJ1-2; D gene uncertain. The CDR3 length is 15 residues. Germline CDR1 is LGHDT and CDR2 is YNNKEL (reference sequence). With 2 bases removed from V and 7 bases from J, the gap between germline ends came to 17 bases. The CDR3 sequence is CASSQSRDLRCGYTF. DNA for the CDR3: TGTGCCAGCAGCCAATCTCGGGATTTGAGGTGTGGCTACACCTTC.

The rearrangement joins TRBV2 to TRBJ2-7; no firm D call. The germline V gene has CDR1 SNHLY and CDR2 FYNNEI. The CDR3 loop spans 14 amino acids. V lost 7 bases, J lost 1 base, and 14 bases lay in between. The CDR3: CASTPTSVSYEQYF. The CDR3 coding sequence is TGTGCCAGCACCCCAACAAGCGTTTCCTACGAGCAGTACTTC. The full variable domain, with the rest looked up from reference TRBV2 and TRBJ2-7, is EPEVTQTPSHQVTQMGQEVILRCVPISNHLYFYWYRQILGQKVEFLVSFYNNEISEKSEIFDDQFSVERPDGSNFTLKIRSTKLEDSAMYFCASTPTSVSYEQYFGPGTRLTVT.

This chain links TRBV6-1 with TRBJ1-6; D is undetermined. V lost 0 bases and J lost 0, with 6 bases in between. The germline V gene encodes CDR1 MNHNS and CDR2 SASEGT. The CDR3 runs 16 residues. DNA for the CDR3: TGTGCCAGCAGTGAAGCTAGGTACTCCTATAATTCACCCCTCCACTTT. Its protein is CASSEARYSYNSPLHF.

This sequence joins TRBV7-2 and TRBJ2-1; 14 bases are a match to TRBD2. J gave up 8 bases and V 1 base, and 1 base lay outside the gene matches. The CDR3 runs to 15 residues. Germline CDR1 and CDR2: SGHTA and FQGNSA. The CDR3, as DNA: TGTGCCAGCAGCTTAGGACTAGCGGGAGGGGATGAGCAGTTCTTC. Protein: CASSLGLAGGDEQFF.

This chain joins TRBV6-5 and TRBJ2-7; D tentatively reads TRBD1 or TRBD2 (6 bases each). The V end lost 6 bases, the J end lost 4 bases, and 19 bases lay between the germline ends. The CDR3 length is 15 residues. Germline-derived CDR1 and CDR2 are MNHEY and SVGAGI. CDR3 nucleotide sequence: TGTGCCAGCAGACCGCGGGACACCAGCTTGTACGAGCAGTACTTC. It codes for CASRPRDTSLYEQYF.

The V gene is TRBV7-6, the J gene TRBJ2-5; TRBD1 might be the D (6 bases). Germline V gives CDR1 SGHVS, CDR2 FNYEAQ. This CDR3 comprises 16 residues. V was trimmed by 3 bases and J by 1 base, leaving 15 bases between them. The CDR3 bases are TGTGCCAGCAGCTTCTTAGGGGGTGGCCCCCAAGAGACCCAGTACTTC. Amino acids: CASSFLGGGPQETQYF. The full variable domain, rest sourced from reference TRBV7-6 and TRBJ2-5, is GAGVSQSPRYKVTKRGQDVALRCDPISGHVSLYWYRQALGQGPEFLTYFNYEAQQDKSGLPNDRFSAERPEGSISTLTIQRTEQRDSAMYRCASSFLGGGPQETQYFGPGTRLLVL.

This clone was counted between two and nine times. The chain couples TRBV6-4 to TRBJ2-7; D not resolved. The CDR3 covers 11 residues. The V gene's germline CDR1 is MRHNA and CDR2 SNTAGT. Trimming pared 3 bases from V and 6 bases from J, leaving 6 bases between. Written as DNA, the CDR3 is TGTGCCAGCAGTGAATCGTCCGAGCAGTACTTC. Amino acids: CASSESSEQYF.

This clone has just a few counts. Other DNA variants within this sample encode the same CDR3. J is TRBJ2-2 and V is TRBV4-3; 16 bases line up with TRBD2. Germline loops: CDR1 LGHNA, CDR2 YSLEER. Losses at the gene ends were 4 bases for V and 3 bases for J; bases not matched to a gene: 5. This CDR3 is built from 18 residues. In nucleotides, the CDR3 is TGCGCCAGCAGCCCGGGACTAGCGGGGGGGCCTGACACCGGGGAGCTGTTTTTT. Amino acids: CASSPGLAGGPDTGELFF.

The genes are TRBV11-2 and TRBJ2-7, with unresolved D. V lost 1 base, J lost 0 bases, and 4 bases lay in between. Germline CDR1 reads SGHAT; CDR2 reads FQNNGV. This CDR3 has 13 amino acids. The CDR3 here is CASSLASSYEQYV. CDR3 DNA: TGTGCCAGCAGCTTAGCCAGCTCCTACGAGCAGTACGTC.

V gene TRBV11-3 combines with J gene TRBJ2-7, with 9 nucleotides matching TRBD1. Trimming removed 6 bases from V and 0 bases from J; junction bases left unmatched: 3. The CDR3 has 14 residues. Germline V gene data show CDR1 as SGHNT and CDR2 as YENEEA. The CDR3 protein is CASRGDRDSYEQYF. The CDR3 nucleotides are TGTGCCAGCAGGGGGGACAGGGACTCCTACGAGCAGTACTTC.